The text below deals with one T cell receptor (beta chain). Its antigen is currently unknown. CDR3 length equals 11 residues. Per the germline V gene, CDR1 is SGDLS and CDR2 is YYNGEE. Vbeta (60) and Jbeta (13) primers were used in the PCR. Sequenced by immunoSEQ multiplex PCR; TCRdb stores in-frame clones only, minus some. Its table records approximately 45,000 clones. This entry is derived from a study of cytomegalovirus exposure and HLA in healthy donors. Study results and limitations: The listing of about 150 TCR beta chains classed them as cytomegalovirus-associated. While the bulk of TCR sequences proved rare, some public TCRs turned up in many donors. In vitro, three CMV-associated chains proved specific for CMV antigens.

Donors counted as nominally healthy when sampled, yet unrecorded immune exposures were likely. The gene calls are TRBV9 and TRBJ1-2; no reliable D call. This sequence originates from a male donor in good health and CMV-seronegative. The sequencing sample was made of PBMCs. The CDR3, as DNA: TGTGCAAGTGGCGGTAACTATGGCTACACCTTC. This sequence encodes CASGGNYGYTF.